This T cell receptor beta chain was captured in a study of T cell changes during pregnancy in multiple sclerosis (dated by TCRdb to between 2018 and 2021). About the full investigation: The study looked at changes in the T cell repertoire across pregnancy in women with multiple sclerosis.

The library relied on the immunoSEQ multiplex PCR assay. TCRdb holds this immuneACCESS table with in-frame rearrangements only. Some clones are missing; in checked studies, unresolved V genes explain under half, and the rest has no known cause. Recorded for this sample are 55,000 to 80,000 clones; approximately 93% of them occurred a single time. 2.5% to 3.5% of the sample comes from the top ten. Note on this clone: Its antigen specificity is not known. One base away there is no much larger clone; base qualities are not given.

Sequenced here: CD8+ T cells from peripheral blood mononuclear cells, sampled in the second trimester of pregnancy. The TCR sequence derives from a female donor with multiple sclerosis, enrolled in a pregnancy study.

CDR3 protein: CTSSQDCVEGLGEQFF. The nucleotide sequence reads TGCACCAGCAGCCAAGATTGCGTGGAGGGGCTGGGGGAGCAGTTCTTC. This sequence uses TRBV1 and TRBJ2-1; the table's D call, TRBD2, was not checked against the DNA. TRBV1 is flagged as a pseudogene. The CDR3 measures 16 amino acids from cysteine to phenylalanine. Kept here is only the CDR3 DNA, which spans 48 bases and is read in frame from base 1.